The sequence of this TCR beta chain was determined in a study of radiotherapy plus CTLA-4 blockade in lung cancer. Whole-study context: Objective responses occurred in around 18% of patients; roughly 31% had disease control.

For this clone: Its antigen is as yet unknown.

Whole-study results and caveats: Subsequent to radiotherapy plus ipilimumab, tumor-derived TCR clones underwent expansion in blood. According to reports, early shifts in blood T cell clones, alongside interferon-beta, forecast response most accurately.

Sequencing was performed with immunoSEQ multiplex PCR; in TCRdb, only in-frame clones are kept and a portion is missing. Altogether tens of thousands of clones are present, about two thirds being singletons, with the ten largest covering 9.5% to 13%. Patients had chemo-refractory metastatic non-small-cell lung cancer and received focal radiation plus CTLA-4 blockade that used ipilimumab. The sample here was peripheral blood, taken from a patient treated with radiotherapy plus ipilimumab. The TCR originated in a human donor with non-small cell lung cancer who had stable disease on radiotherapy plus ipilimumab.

The CDR3 bases are TGTGCCATCAGTGAGTCCGCCTCTTTGCAGGGGGCGAATGGCTACACCTTC. The encoded protein is CAISESASLQGANGYTF. The rearrangement links TRBV10-3 to TRBJ1-2, with 8 nucleotides matching TRBD1. Trimming at V came to 0 bases and at J to 6 bases, leaving 12 bases not matched to a gene. The germline V gene encodes CDR1 ENHRY and CDR2 SYGVKD. There are 17 residues in the CDR3.